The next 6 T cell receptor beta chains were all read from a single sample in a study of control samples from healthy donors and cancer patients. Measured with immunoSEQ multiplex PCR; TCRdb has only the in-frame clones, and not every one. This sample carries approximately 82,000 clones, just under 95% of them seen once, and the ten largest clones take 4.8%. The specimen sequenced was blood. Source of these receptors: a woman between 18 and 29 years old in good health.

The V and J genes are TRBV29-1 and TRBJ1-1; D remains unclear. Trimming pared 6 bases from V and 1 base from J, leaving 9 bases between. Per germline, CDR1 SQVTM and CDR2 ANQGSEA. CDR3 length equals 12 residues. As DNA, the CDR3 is TGCAGCGTGAGGACTGGGAACACTGAAGCTTTCTTT. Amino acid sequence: CSVRTGNTEAFF.

The CDR3 DNA is TGTGCCAGCAGCCGCCGGACAGGGCCAAATGAAAAACTGTTTTTT. Its translation is CASSRRTGPNEKLFF. The rearrangement uses TRBV3-1 (or the pseudogene TRBV3-2) and TRBJ1-4; TRBD1 matches 8 bases. The trim removed 4 bases at V and 5 bases at J, leaving 6 bases unmatched. Germline lookup yields CDR1 LGHDT and CDR2 YNNKEL (reference sequence). The CDR3 runs 15 residues.

The CDR3 loop is CASSQSDRLTGNTIYF. The CDR3 coding sequence is TGTGCCAGCAGCCAATCAGACAGGCTAACTGGAAACACCATATATTTT. V is TRBV4-2 and J is TRBJ1-3; D might be TRBD1 (6 bases). Trimming left V 2 bases short and J 2 bases short, with 13 bases between. The CDR3 contains 16 residues. Germline V gives CDR1 LGHNA, CDR2 YNFKEQ.

CDR3 residues: CASRGSPGGVEQPQHF. The CDR3 DNA reads as TGTGCCAGCCGTGGGTCGCCAGGGGGCGTGGAGCAGCCCCAGCATTTT. The chain couples TRBV27 to TRBJ1-5; 8 bases agree with TRBD1. CDR3 length equals 16 residues. The V gene's germline CDR1 is MNHEY and CDR2 SMNVEV (reference sequence). The V gene end was trimmed by 8 bases and the J gene end by 7 bases; junction bases not matched to a gene: 16.

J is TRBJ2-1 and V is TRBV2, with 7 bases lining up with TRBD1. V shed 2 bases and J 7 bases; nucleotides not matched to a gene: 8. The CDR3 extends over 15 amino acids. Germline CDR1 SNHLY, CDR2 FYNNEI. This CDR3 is CASSELPNRGNEQFF. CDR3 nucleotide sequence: TGTGCCAGCAGTGAATTGCCCAACAGGGGAAATGAGCAGTTCTTC.

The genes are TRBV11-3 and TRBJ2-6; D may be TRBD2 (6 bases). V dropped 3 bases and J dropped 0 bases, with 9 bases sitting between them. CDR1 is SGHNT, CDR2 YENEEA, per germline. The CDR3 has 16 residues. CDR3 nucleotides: TGTGCCAGCAGCTTGGAGGGGCCCTCTGGGGCCAACGTCCTGACTTTC. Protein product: CASSLEGPSGANVLTF.